This T cell receptor (beta chain) is from a study of shared clonotypes between healthy human individuals. The CDR3 extends over 13 amino acids. Germline-derived CDR1 and CDR2 are MDHEN and SYDVKM. Trimming left V 2 bases short and J 3 bases short, with 5 bases between. As defined, naive CD8 cells were CD45RO-negative and positively selected for CCR7, with terminally differentiated effector memory CD45RA+ cells excluded. The repertoire was sequenced with immunoSEQ multiplex PCR; TCRdb's copy has only in-frame clones and lacks some. Of under 2,000,000 clones listed, roughly 94% are singletons. V gene TRBV28 combines with J gene TRBJ1-5; D is unresolved. The sequencing sample was made of naive CD8+ T cells sorted from blood. The clonotype comes from a man younger than 30 in good health. DNA for the CDR3: TGTGCCAGCAGTTTAAGGACCAATCAGCCCCAGCATTTT. Protein product: CASSLRTNQPQHF.